This passage covers 17 T cell receptor beta chains from one sample sequenced in a study of T cells expressing NK-cell markers. TCRdb reprocessed the 5' RACE reads, with one entry per CDR3 protein and no DNA. The sample yields 300,000 or so distinct CDR3 sequences, of which the top ten take up about 4.2%. Sequencing was carried out using blood T cells: a sorted CD56 or NKG2C T cell subset, CD4+ or CD8+ T cells, or bulk PBMC T cells (not recorded which). Every receptor here comes from a woman aged 18 to 75 in good health.

V usage is TRBV5-1 and J usage is TRBJ2-7. The CDR3 has 15 residues. Looked up from germline, CDR1 is SGHRS and CDR2 is YFSETQ. This CDR3 reads CASSLALETTYEQYF. Based on the CDR3 plus reference TRBV5-1 and TRBJ2-7, the full variable domain is KAGVTQTPRYLIKTRGQQVTLSCSPISGHRSVSWYQQTPGQGLQFLFEYFSETQRNKGNFPGRFSGRQFSNSRSEMNVSTLELGDSALYLCASSLALETTYEQYFGPGTRLTVT.

This chain links TRBV19 with TRBJ2-3; without DNA, the TCRdb call of TRBD2 cannot be checked. Germline lookup yields CDR1 LNHDA and CDR2 SQIVND (reference sequence). The CDR3 covers 14 residues. This CDR3 reads CASNRGRPTDTQYF.

CDR3: CATVWQGTDTQYF. The chain combines TRBV28 with TRBJ2-3. CDR3 length equals 13 residues. CDR1 is MDHEN, CDR2 SYDVKM, per germline.

The V call is TRBV12-3 or TRBV12-4, the J call TRBJ2-3; the D gene TCRdb calls, TRBD2, cannot be checked with no DNA. CDR3 size: 17 residues. CDR3 sequence reads: CASSPSGTSGVTDTQYF.

This chain links TRBV12-3 or TRBV12-4 with TRBJ2-1; absent DNA, TCRdb's TRBD2 call cannot be checked. The CDR3 consists of 15 residues. The CDR3 sequence is CASSTIAGGLYEQFF.

The chain employs TRBV4-1 and TRBJ2-3; TCRdb's assignment of TRBD1 cannot be checked, as there is no DNA. In germline, CDR1 is MGHRA, CDR2 YSYEKL. This CDR3 has 16 residues. The CDR3: CASSQGRGRVTDTQYF.

This sequence joins TRBV5-4 and TRBJ2-3; TCRdb selects TRBD1, and the lack of DNA leaves this call unchecked. Germline V gene data show CDR1 as SGHNT and CDR2 as YYREEE (reference sequence). This CDR3 has 16 amino acids. CDR3: CASSGGQGKLRDTQYF.

V usage is TRBV20-1 and J usage is TRBJ2-7; TCRdb's D call, TRBD1, is unchecked because there is no DNA. From germline, CDR1 is DFQATT and CDR2 SNEGSKA (reference sequence). This CDR3 spans 13 amino acids. CDR3 residues: CSAGTGGTYEQYF.

The rearrangement uses TRBV24-1 and TRBJ2-5. CDR1 and CDR2 (germline): KGHDR, SFDVKD. The CDR3 is 13 residues long. Here the CDR3 reads CATSGNKAETQYF.

The CDR3 spells CASSQNSGLDGYTF. The chain links TRBV7-2 to TRBJ1-2. Germline lookup yields CDR1 SGHTA and CDR2 FQGNSA. CDR3 size: 14 residues.

The chain carries TRBV4-2 and TRBJ2-1; the D gene TCRdb calls, TRBD1, cannot be checked with no DNA. CDR3 length: 17 residues. From germline, CDR1 is LGHNA and CDR2 YNFKEQ. CDR3 in amino acids: CASSQDWRGTVFNEQFF.

The J gene is TRBJ2-2, the V gene TRBV9. The CDR3 runs to 16 residues. Germline V gives CDR1 SGDLS, CDR2 YYNGEE. The CDR3 loop is CASSVAAGNVAGELFF.

The chain recombines TRBV7-8 with TRBJ1-6. The CDR3 is 15 residues long. Germline lookup yields CDR1 SGHVS and CDR2 FQNEAQ. The CDR3 is CASRYRLELESPLHF. Looking up the rest from reference TRBV7-8 and TRBJ1-6 gives the full variable domain: GAGVSQSPRYKVAKRGQDVALRCDPISGHVSLFWYQQALGQGPEFLTYFQNEAQLDKSGLPSDRFFAERPEGSVSTLKIQRTQQEDSAVYLCASRYRLELESPLHFGNGTRLTVT.

The genes are TRBV6-1 and TRBJ2-1; TCRdb's D call of TRBD1 is untestable without DNA. Per the germline V gene, CDR1 is MNHNS and CDR2 is SASEGT. CDR3 length: 16 amino acids. The CDR3 sequence: CASSITGQGASDEQFF.

CDR3 protein: CASSLPRGQGSTEAFF. The chain links TRBV11-2 to TRBJ1-1; the TCRdb call, TRBD1, lacks DNA for checking. This CDR3 contains 16 residues. Germline lookup yields CDR1 SGHAT and CDR2 FQNNGV.

This chain connects TRBV11-3 to TRBJ2-2. This CDR3 region has 15 residues. Germline V gene sequence: CDR1 SGHNT, CDR2 YENEEA. CDR3 amino acids: CASSLVAENTGELFF.

The rearrangement links TRBV25-1 to TRBJ1-4; TCRdb's assignment of TRBD1 cannot be checked, as there is no DNA. Germline V gives CDR1 MGHDK, CDR2 SYGVNS. CDR3 size: 14 residues. This CDR3 reads CASSEDSPNEKLFF.